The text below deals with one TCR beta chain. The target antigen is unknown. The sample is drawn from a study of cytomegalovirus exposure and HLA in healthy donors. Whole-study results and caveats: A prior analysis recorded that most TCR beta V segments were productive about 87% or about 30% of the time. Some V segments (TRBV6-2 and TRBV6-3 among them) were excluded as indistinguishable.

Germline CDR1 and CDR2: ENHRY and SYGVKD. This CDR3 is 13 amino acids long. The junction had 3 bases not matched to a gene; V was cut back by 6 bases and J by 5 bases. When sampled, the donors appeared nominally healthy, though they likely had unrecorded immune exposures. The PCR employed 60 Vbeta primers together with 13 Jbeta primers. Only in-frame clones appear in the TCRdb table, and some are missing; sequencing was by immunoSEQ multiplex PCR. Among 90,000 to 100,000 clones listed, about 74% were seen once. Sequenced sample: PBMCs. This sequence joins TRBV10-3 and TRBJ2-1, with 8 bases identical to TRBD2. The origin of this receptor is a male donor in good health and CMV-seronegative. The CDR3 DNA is TGTGCCATCAGCCCGGGACTAGACAATGAGCAGTTCTTC. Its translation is CAISPGLDNEQFF.